Below, 21 T cell receptor beta chains from the same sample are listed, as sequenced in a study of blood T cells in healthy people across ages. With a J-beta primer mix and a sample-barcoded 5' primer, a second PCR ran about 7 to 11 cycles. From the 5' RACE reads, TCRdb called clonotypes with MiXCR, one entry per CDR3 protein. This table has hundreds of thousands of distinct CDR3 sequences, 29% appearing once. Material: blood. Receptor source: a woman older than 75 in good health.

This clonotype was recorded at least ten times. This chain uses TRBV20-1 with TRBJ1-6; D not certain. Germline values: CDR1 DFQATT, CDR2 SNEGSKA (reference sequence). V lost 2 bases and J lost 5, with 13 bases in between. This CDR3 is built from 15 residues. The CDR3 DNA sequence: TGCAGTGCTAGATTTGACGGCGTCGATAATTCACCCCTCCACTTT. Its protein is CSARFDGVDNSPLHF.

In its sample, this clonotype was seen many times. J is TRBJ1-5 and V is TRBV6-2 or TRBV6-3; 11 bases agree with TRBD1. V lost 10 bases and J lost 6; bases outside the gene matches: 5. Germline V lookup: CDR1 MNHEY, CDR2 SVGEGT. CDR3 length: 13 residues. The DNA for the CDR3 is TGTGCCACCGGGGACAGGGGGTTTCAGCCCCAGCATTTT. The encoded protein is CATGDRGFQPQHF.

This clonotype was picked up many times. The chain employs TRBV20-1 and TRBJ1-1; no clear D gene. Germline loops: CDR1 DFQATT, CDR2 SNEGSKA (reference sequence). The CDR3 totals 13 residues. Trimming took 6 bases from V and 1 from J, leaving 12 bases between them. Here the CDR3 reads CSARRGSNTEAFF. In DNA, the CDR3 is TGCAGTGCCCGTCGGGGATCGAACACTGAAGCTTTCTTT.

This clonotype was detected only a few times. V is TRBV20-1 and J is TRBJ1-1; 10 nucleotides align to TRBD1. V dropped 6 bases and J dropped 0; count of bases not matched to a gene: 4. Germline V gene lookup returns CDR1 DFQATT and CDR2 SNEGSKA (reference sequence). The CDR3 is 14 residues long. The CDR3 DNA reads TGCAGTGCCCGCGGACAGGGGGTGAACACTGAAGCTTTCTTT. This translates into CSARGQGVNTEAFF.

This chain links TRBV6-1 with TRBJ1-3, with D maybe TRBD1 (5 bases). The length of the CDR3 is 17 residues. Germline V lookup: CDR1 MNHNS, CDR2 SASEGT. Trimming shortened V by 7 bases and J by 0 bases, and 19 bases separated the two germline ends. Here the CDR3 DNA reads TGTGCCAGCATCCCTCCCTCGGGACGGCGCTCTGGAAACACCATATATTTT. Translated: CASIPPSGRRSGNTIYF.

The gene calls are TRBV6-5 and TRBJ2-7; a weak D match, TRBD2 (5 bases). The J call may not be correct, given that the DNA end is closer to TRBJ2-5. Germline V gene data show CDR1 as MNHEY and CDR2 as SVGAGI. CDR3 length: 15 amino acids. In DNA, the CDR3 is TGTGCCAGCAGTTACTCGCAGAGGGTAAAAGAGACCCAGTACTTC. This translates into CASSYSQRVKETQYF.

In its sample, this clonotype was seen a few times. A clone one base away is much larger, so this may be a read error. The V gene is TRBV7-2, the J gene TRBJ2-5; perhaps D is TRBD1 or TRBD2 (5 bases each). V shed 5 bases and J shed 11 bases, with 18 bases lying between them. The germline V gene encodes CDR1 SGHTA and CDR2 FQGNSA. This CDR3 has 13 residues. The CDR3 is CASSPLRDGEQYF. The CDR3 DNA follows: TGTGCCAGCAGCCCACTCCGGGACGGTGAGCAGTACTTC.

The chain carries TRBV6-1 and TRBJ2-7; TRBD2 agrees at 12 bases. The CDR3 consists of 14 residues. J gave up 7 bases and V 6 bases, and 7 bases lay outside the gene matches. Per germline, CDR1 MNHNS and CDR2 SASEGT. The DNA of the CDR3 is TGTGCCAGCAGGGCTAGCGGGGGGGCTCGGGAGCAGTACTTC. Encoded protein: CASRASGGAREQYF.

This clonotype was observed at least ten times. V usage is TRBV27 and J usage is TRBJ2-1, with 9 bases aligning to TRBD2. CDR3 length equals 13 residues. V lost 6 bases to trimming and J lost 6 bases; unmatched junction nucleotides: 3. CDR1 and CDR2 from the germline V gene are MNHEY and SMNVEV (reference sequence). The CDR3 protein is CASRSGGLNEQFF. As DNA, the CDR3 is TGTGCCAGCAGGAGCGGGGGGCTCAATGAGCAGTTCTTC.

Concerning this clonotype itself: A much larger clone differs from this one at a single base, so this may be a read error. The chain links TRBV29-1 to TRBJ2-5; 11 bases are a match to TRBD2. The V gene's germline CDR1 is SQVTM and CDR2 ANQGSEA. This CDR3 spans 14 amino acids. CDR3 coding DNA: TGCAGCGTTGATTCTAGCGGGGGGAGGGAGACCCAGGACTTC. Residues: CSVDSSGGRETQDF.

This chain's CDR3 is CASSLALEGGQPQHF. The CDR3 bases are TGTGCCAGCAGCTTAGCGCTGGAGGGTGGTCAGCCCCAGCATTTT. This chain connects TRBV7-8 to TRBJ1-5; the D is unclear. CDR3 length equals 15 residues. CDR1 SGHVS and CDR2 FQNEAQ come from the germline V gene. V lost 0 bases and J lost 6, with 12 bases in between.

This sequence joins TRBV3-1 and TRBJ2-1; possibly TRBD2 for D (6 bases). V lost 4 bases to trimming and J lost 10 bases, with 17 bases between them. This CDR3 spans 14 amino acids. Germline CDR1 reads LGHDT; CDR2 reads YNNKEL (reference sequence). CDR3 sequence reads: CASSPVLAPGEQFF. CDR3 bases: TGTGCCAGCAGCCCCGTACTAGCCCCCGGGGAGCAGTTCTTC.

This clonotype was counted ten times or more. The chain employs TRBV29-1 and TRBJ2-3, with a tentative D call TRBD1 (6 bases). The CDR3 covers 10 residues. Germline V CDR1 and CDR2: SQVTM, ANQGSEA. V dropped 4 bases and J dropped 9 bases, with 8 bases sitting between them. CDR3: CSVGGRTQYF. For the CDR3, the DNA is TGCAGCGTTGGGGGGCGAACGCAGTATTTT.

This clonotype was seen only a few times. This sequence joins TRBV20-1 and TRBJ1-6; TRBD1 matches 7 bases. The CDR3 covers 14 residues. The V gene's germline CDR1 is DFQATT and CDR2 SNEGSKA (reference sequence). CDR3 bases: TGCACTGCGTCAAGGGGGCCCCGGAATTCACCCCTCCACTTT. Protein product: CTASRGPRNSPLHF.

The rearrangement joins TRBV25-1 to TRBJ1-6; 9 bases fit TRBD1. V was pared by 4 bases and J by 14 bases, with 6 bases of the junction left unmatched. Germline CDR1 and CDR2: MGHDK and SYGVNS. The length of the CDR3 is 13 residues. CDR3 protein: CASSGPGQGSLHF. CDR3 bases: TGTGCCAGCAGTGGACCGGGACAGGGTTCCCTCCACTTT.

This clonotype was seen repeatedly, ten times or more. This rearrangement joins TRBV7-2 to TRBJ2-7, with D maybe TRBD1 (6 bases). Germline V gene lookup returns CDR1 SGHTA and CDR2 FQGNSA. V gave up 2 bases and J gave up 0 bases, with 17 bases separating them. This CDR3 contains 17 residues. Here the CDR3 DNA reads TGTGCCAGCAGCTTACCCCCAGACAGGCAGGGCTCCTACGAGCAGTACTTC. It specifies CASSLPPDRQGSYEQYF.

CDR3 loop: CAWRPSGGRDTQYF. The CDR3 nucleotides read TGTGCCTGGAGACCTAGCGGGGGACGAGATACGCAGTATTTT. The chain combines TRBV30 with TRBJ2-3; 10 nucleotides match TRBD2. After removal of 3 bases from V and 5 bases from J, the junction contained 5 bases not matched to a gene. Per germline, CDR1 GTSNPN and CDR2 SVGIG (reference sequence). The CDR3 runs to 14 residues. The full variable domain, completed using reference TRBV30 and TRBJ2-3, is SQTIHQWPATLVQPVGSPLSLECTVEGTSNPNLYWYRQAAGRGLQLLFYSVGIGQISSEVPQNLSASRPQDRQFILSSKKLLLSDSGFYLCAWRPSGGRDTQYFGPGTRLTVL.

This clonotype was seen more than once but under ten times. This could be a read error, since a much larger clone is one nucleotide away. The chain couples TRBV9 to TRBJ2-7, with 9 bases lining up with TRBD2. J gave up 7 bases and V 3 bases, and 11 bases lay outside the gene matches. CDR3 length: 15 amino acids. Germline V gene sequence: CDR1 SGDLS, CDR2 YYNGEE. Written as DNA, the CDR3 is TGTGCCAGCAGCGCGTCTAGCGGGGATTACAATGAGCAGTACTTC. This sequence encodes CASSASSGDYNEQYF.

This clonotype was recorded many times. The DNA for the CDR3 is TGTGCCAGCAGCTCAGTGGGGGGGAACTATGGCTACACCTTC. Protein: CASSSVGGNYGYTF. This chain links TRBV7-2 with TRBJ1-2; possibly TRBD1 for D (5 bases). This CDR3 is built from 14 residues. Germline V gene sequence: CDR1 SGHTA, CDR2 FQGNSA. The V end was cut by 4 bases, the J end by 2 bases, with 11 bases between.

The chain has TRBV5-6 and TRBJ2-5; D is ambiguous. The CDR3 is made up of 14 amino acids. Trimming took 0 bases from V and 1 from J, leaving 7 bases between them. Looked up from germline, CDR1 is SGHDT and CDR2 is YYEEEE. CDR3 loop: CASSLVGPQETQYF. Written as DNA, the CDR3 is TGTGCCAGCAGCTTGGTGGGTCCCCAAGAGACCCAGTACTTC.

J is TRBJ2-7 and V is TRBV11-2, with 10 bases identical to TRBD1. The CDR3 spans 15 residues. Per germline, CDR1 SGHAT and CDR2 FQNNGV. V gave up 5 bases and J gave up 7 bases; unmatched junction bases: 11. The CDR3 reads CASSPPGQGCYEQYF. The CDR3 DNA reads as TGTGCCAGCAGCCCACCGGGACAGGGGTGCTATGAGCAGTACTTC.